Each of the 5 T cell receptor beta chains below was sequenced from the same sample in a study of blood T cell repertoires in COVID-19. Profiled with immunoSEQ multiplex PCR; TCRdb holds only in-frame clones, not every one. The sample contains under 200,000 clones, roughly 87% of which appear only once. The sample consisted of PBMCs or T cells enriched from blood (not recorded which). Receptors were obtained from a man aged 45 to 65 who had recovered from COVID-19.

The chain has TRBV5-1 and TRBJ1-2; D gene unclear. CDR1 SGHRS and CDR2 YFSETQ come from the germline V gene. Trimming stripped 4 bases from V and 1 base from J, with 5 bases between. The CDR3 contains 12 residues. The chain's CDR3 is CASSPDNYGYTF. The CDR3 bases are TGCGCCAGCAGCCCAGATAACTATGGCTACACCTTC.

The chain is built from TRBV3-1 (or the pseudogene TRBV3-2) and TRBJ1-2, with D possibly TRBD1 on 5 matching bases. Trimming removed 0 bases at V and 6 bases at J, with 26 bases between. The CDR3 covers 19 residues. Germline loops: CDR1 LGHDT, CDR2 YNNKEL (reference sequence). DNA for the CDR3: TGTGCCAGCAGCCAAGAGAAGTCTGTCAGGCGGGGACTATCTCATGGCTACACCTTC. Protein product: CASSQEKSVRRGLSHGYTF.

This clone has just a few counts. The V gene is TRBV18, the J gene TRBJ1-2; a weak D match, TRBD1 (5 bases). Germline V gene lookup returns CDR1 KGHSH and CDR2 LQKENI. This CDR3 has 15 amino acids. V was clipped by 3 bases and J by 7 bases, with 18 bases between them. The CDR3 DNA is TGTGCCAGCTCACCTTCGGTAGGGGAGGCAGGTGGCTACACCTTC. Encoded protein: CASSPSVGEAGGYTF.

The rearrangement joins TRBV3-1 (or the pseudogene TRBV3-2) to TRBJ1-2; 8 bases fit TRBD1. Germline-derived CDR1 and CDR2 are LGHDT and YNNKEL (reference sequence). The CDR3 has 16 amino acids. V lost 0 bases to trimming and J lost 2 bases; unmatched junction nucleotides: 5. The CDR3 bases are TGTGCCAGCAGCCAAGAAGGACAGGGCCCGAACTATGGCTACACCTTC. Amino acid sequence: CASSQEGQGPNYGYTF.

CDR3 in DNA: TGTGCCAGCAGCTTAGATCCCAGACAGGGGGCGGGAGGCTACACCTTC. Its translation: CASSLDPRQGAGGYTF. This chain joins TRBV11-2 and TRBJ1-2; 10 bases fit TRBD1. Trimming at V came to 0 bases and at J to 8 bases, leaving 9 bases not matched to a gene. CDR1 and CDR2 from the germline V gene are SGHAT and FQNNGV. The CDR3 contains 16 residues. The whole variable domain, filled in from reference TRBV11-2 and TRBJ1-2, reads EAGVAQSPRYKIIEKRQSVAFWCNPISGHATLYWYQQILGQGPKLLIQFQNNGVVDDSQLPKDRFSAERLKGVDSTLKIQPAKLEDSAVYLCASSLDPRQGAGGYTFGSGTRLTVV.